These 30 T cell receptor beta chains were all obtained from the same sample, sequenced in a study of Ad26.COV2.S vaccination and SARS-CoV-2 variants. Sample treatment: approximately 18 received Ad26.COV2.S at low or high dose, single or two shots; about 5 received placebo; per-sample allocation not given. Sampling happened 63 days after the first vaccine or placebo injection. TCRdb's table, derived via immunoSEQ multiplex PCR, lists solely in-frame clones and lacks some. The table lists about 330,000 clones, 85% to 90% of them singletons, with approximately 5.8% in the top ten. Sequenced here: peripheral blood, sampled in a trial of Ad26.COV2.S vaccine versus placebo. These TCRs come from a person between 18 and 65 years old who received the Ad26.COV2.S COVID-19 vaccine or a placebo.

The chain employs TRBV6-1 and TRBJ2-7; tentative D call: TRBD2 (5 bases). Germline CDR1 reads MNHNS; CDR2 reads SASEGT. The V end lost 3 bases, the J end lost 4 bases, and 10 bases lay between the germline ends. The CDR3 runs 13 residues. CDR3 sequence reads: CASSEAGLYEQYV. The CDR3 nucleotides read TGTGCCAGCAGTGAGGCAGGACTGTACGAGCAGTACGTC.

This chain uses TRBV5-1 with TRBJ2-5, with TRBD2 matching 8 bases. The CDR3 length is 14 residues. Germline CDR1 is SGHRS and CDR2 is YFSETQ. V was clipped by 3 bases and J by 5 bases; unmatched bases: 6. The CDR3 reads CASSSPSGWETQYF. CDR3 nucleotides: TGCGCCAGCAGCTCCCCTAGCGGGTGGGAGACCCAGTACTTC.

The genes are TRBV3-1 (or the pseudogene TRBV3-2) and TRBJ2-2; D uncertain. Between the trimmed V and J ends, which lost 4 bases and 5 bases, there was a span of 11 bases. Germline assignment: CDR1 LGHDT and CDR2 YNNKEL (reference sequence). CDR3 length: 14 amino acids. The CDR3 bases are TGTGCCAGCAGCCGCAAAGAGGTGACCGGGGAGCTGTTTTTT. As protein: CASSRKEVTGELFF.

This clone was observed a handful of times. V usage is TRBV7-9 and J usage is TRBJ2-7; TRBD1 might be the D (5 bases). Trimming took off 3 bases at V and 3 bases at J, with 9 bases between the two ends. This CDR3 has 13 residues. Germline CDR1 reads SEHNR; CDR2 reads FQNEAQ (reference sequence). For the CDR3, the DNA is TGTGCCAGCAGCTTTAAGGGGAACTACGAGCAGTACGTC. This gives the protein CASSFKGNYEQYV.

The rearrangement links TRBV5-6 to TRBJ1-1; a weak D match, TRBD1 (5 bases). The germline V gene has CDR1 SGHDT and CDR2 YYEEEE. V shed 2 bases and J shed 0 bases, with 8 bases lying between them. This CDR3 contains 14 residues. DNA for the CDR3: TGTGCCAGCAGCTTTCAGGGCTTGAACACTGAAGCTTTCTTT. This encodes CASSFQGLNTEAFF. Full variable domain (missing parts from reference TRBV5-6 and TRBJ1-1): DAGVTQSPTHLIKTRGQQVTLRCSPKSGHDTVSWYQQALGQGPQFIFQYYEEEERQRGNFPDRFSGHQFPNYSSELNVNALLLGDSALYLCASSFQGLNTEAFFGQGTRLTVV.

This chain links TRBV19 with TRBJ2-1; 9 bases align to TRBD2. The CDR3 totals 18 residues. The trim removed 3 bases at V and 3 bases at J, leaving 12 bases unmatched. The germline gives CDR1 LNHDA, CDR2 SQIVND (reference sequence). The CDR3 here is CASSISLRLAEIYNEQFF. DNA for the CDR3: TGTGCCAGTAGTATCTCCCTCAGACTAGCGGAGATCTACAATGAGCAGTTCTTC.

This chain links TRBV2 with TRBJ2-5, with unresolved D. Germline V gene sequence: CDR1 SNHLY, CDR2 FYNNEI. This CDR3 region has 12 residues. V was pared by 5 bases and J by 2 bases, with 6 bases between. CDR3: CASSPLQETQYF. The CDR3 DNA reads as TGTGCCAGCAGTCCGTTACAAGAGACCCAGTACTTC.

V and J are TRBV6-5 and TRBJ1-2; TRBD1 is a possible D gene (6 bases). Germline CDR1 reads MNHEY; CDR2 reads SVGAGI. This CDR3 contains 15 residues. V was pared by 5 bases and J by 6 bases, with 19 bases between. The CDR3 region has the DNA TGTGCCAGCAGTCCACCGGGACATCAACGAGATGGCTACACCTTC. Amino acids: CASSPPGHQRDGYTF.

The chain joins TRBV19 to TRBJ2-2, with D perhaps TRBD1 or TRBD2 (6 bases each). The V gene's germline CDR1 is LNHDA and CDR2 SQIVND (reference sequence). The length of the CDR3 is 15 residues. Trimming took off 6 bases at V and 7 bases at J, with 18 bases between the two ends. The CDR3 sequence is CASRIEQGLLGELFF. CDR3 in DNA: TGTGCCAGTAGAATTGAACAGGGACTGCTCGGGGAGCTGTTTTTT.

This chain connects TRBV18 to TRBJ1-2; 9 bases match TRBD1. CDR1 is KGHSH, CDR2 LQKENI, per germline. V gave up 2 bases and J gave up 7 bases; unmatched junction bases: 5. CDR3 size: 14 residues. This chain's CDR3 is CASSPRQGVSGYTF. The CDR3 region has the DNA TGTGCCAGCTCACCAAGACAGGGGGTCAGTGGCTACACCTTC.

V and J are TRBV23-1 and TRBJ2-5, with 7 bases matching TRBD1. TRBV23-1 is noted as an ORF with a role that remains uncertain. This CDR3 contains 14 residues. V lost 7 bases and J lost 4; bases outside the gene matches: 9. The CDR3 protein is CASIRPGQAETQYF. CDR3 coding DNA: TGCGCCAGCATCCGGCCCGGACAGGCAGAGACCCAGTACTTC.

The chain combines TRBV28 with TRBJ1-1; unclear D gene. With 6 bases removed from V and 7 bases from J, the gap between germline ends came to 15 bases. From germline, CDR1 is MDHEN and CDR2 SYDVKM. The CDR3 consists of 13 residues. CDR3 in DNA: TGTGCCAGCAGCGACCGTGGGAGGAATGAAGCTTTCTTT. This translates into CASSDRGRNEAFF.

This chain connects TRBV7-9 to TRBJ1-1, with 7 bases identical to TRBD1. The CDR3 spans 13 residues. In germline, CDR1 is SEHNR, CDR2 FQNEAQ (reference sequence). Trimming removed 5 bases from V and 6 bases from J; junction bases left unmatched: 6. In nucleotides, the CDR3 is TGTGCCAGCAGCCGACAGGGAGTCCCTGAAGCTTTCTTT. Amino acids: CASSRQGVPEAFF.

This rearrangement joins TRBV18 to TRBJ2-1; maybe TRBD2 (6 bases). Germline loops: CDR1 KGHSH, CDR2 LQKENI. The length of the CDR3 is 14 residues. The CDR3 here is CASTGTLGRGEQFF. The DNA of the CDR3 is TGTGCAAGCACGGGGACTTTGGGCCGGGGTGAGCAGTTCTTC.

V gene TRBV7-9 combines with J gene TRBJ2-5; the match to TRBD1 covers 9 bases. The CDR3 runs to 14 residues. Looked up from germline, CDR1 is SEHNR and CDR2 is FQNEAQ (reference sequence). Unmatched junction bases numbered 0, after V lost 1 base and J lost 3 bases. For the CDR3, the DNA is TGTGCCAGCAGCTTAGGACAGGGGGAAGAGACCCAGTACTTC. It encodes CASSLGQGEETQYF.

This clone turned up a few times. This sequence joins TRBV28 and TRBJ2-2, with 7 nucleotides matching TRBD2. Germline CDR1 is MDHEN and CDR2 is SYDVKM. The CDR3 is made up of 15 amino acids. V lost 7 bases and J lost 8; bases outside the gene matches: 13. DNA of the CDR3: TGTGCCAGCACCTCAAGACGGCGGGAGAGAGGGGAGCTGTTTTTT. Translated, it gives CASTSRRRERGELFF.

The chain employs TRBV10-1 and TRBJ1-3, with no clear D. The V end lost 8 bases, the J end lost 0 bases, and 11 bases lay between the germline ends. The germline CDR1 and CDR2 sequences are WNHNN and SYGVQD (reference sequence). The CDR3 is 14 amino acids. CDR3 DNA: TGCGCCAGCCACCCCGGCTACTCTGGAAACACCATATATTTT. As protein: CASHPGYSGNTIYF.

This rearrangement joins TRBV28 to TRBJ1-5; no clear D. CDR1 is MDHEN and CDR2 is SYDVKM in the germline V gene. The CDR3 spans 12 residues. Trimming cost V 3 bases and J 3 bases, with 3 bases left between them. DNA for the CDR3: TGTGCCAGCAGTTTGGACAATCAGCCCCAGCATTTT. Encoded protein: CASSLDNQPQHF.

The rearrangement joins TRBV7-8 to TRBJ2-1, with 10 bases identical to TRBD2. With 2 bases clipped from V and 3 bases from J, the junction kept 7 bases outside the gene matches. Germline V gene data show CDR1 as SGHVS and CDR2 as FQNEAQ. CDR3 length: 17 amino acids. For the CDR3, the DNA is TGTGCCAGCAGCTTAATGGGCCGGACTAGCGGCTACAATGAGCAGTTCTTC. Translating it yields CASSLMGRTSGYNEQFF.

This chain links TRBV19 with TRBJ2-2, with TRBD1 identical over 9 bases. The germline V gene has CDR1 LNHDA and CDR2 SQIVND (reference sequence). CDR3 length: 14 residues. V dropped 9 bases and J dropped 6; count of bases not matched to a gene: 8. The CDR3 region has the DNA TGTGCCAGCTCGGGACAGGGAGCGGCCGGGGAGCTGTTTTTT. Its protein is CASSGQGAAGELFF.

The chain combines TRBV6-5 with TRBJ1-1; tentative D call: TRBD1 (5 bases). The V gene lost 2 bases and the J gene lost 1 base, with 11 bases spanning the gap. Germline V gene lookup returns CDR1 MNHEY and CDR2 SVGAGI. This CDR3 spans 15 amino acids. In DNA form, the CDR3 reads TGTGCCAGCAGTTACGGCCGGGGCCAGAACACTGAAGCTTTCTTT. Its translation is CASSYGRGQNTEAFF.

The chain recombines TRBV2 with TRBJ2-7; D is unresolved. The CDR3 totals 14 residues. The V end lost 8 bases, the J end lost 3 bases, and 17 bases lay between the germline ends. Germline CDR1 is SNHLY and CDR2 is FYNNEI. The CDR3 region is CASGNPELNYEQYV. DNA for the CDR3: TGTGCCAGCGGAAACCCAGAACTAAACTACGAGCAGTACGTC.

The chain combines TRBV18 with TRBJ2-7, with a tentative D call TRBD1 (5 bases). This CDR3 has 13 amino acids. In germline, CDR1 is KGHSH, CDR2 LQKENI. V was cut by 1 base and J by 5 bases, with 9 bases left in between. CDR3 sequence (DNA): TGTGCCAGCTCACCACAGGGGAATCACGAGCAGTACTTC. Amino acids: CASSPQGNHEQYF. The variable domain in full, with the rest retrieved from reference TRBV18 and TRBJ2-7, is NAGVMQNPRHLVRRRGQEARLRCSPMKGHSHVYWYRQLPEEGLKFMVYLQKENIIDESGMPKERFSAEFPKEGPSILRIQQVVRGDSAAYFCASSPQGNHEQYFGPGTRLTVT.

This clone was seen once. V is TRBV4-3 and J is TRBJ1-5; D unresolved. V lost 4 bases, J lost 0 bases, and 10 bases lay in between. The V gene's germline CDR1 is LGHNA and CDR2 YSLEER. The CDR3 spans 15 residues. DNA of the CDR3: TGCGCCAGCAGCCCTGAGACGGATAGCAATCAGCCCCAGCATTTT. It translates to CASSPETDSNQPQHF.

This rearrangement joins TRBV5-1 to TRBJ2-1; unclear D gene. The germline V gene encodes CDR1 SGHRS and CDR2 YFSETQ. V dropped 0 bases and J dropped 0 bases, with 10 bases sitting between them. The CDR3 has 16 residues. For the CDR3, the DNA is TGCGCCAGCAGCTTGGCGGGCTCGAGCTCCTACAATGAGCAGTTCTTC. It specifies CASSLAGSSSYNEQFF.

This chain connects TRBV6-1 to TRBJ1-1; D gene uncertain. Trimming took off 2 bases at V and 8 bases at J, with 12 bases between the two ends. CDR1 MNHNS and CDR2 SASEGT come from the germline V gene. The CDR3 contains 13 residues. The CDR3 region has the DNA TGTGCCAGCAGTGAAAGGGCGGAGCAGGAAGCTTTCTTT. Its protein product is CASSERAEQEAFF.

The CDR3 loop reads CASSRGRQVDQPQHF. In DNA form, the CDR3 reads TGTGCCAGCAGCCGAGGTCGCCAGGTTGATCAGCCCCAGCATTTT. The rearrangement uses TRBV7-8 and TRBJ1-5; no clear D gene. V was shortened by 5 bases and J by 5 bases, with 16 bases between the two germline ends. Germline V gives CDR1 SGHVS, CDR2 FQNEAQ. The CDR3 sequence is 15 residues long.

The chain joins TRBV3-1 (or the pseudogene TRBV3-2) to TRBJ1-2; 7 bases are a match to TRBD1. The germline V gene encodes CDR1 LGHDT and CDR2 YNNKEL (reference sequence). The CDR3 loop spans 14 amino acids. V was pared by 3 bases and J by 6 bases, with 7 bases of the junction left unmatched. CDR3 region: CASSQGTDRDGYTF. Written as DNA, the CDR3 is TGTGCCAGCAGCCAGGGGACCGACAGGGATGGCTACACCTTC.

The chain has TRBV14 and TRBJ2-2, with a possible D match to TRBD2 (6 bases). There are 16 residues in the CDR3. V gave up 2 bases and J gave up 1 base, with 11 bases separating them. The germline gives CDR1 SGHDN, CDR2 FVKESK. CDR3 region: CASSQFTGVNTGELFF. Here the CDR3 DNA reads TGTGCCAGCAGCCAATTCACGGGGGTGAACACCGGGGAGCTGTTTTTT.

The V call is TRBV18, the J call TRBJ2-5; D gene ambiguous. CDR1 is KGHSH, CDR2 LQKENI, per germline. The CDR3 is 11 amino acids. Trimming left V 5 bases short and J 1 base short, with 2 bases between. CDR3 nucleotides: TGTGCCAGCTCAGGCCAAGAGACCCAGTACTTC. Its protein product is CASSGQETQYF.